This T cell receptor beta chain was captured in a study of blood T cells in healthy people across ages. General study findings and limits: Total diversity from one million sequenced T cells was likely underestimated. Both naive CD4+ cell counts and diversity were greater in long-lived donors than in aged donors.

The CDR3 runs 17 residues. Germline CDR1 is SEHNR and CDR2 is FQNEAQ (reference sequence). Trimming took off 5 bases at V and 0 bases at J, with 16 bases between the two ends. Extractions gave at least 5 micrograms of total RNA per sample. This clonotype was recorded a few times. Its target is unknown. A second PCR, run for roughly 7 to 11 cycles, used a sample-barcoded 5' primer plus a J-beta primer mix. The template-switch adaptor was a 5' adaptor with 12 random nucleotides. It tagged each cDNA molecule. Via MiXCR, TCRdb re-called the 5' RACE reads, giving one row per CDR3 protein. The sample has some 1,800,000 distinct CDR3 sequences, about two fifths seen once.

This clonotype was sampled from a human donor in good health. The rearrangement uses TRBV7-9 and TRBJ1-4, with D uncertain. The sample consisted of blood. For the CDR3, the DNA is TGTGCCAGCAGCCGACCGATAAGTGGGACAACTAATGAAAAACTGTTTTTT. It specifies CASSRPISGTTNEKLFF.